This T cell receptor beta chain was documented in a study of T-cell memory formation after mild COVID-19 listed by TCRdb under 2021. For context, the study as a whole: Most TCR sequence clusters were specific to one of the two donors. T-cell clones expanding and contracting after mild COVID-19 in two donors were tracked by longitudinal TCRalpha and TCRbeta repertoire sequencing. Two young, previously healthy adult volunteers made up the cohort, one male and one female.

These reads were obtained on an Illumina NovaSeq 6000. TCRalpha and TCRbeta cDNA libraries were built by 5'RACE with constant-segment primers, adding sample barcodes and unique molecular identifiers. Trizol reagent was used to extract RNA from every sample. Libraries were amplified in two PCR steps, with a second sample barcode and Illumina TruSeq adapters added in the second step. Libraries were sequenced on an Illumina NovaSeq with 2 x 150 bp paired-end reads. Per the authors' processing: Reads were demultiplexed and collapsed into UMI-guided consensus sequences with migec v1.2.7. Using mixcr v2.1.11, UMI consensuses were aligned to TRA and TRB V and J templates and then assembled into clonotypes. Expanded or contracted clonotypes were those called significant by both edgeR and NoisET, with noise models trained on biological replicates. For edgeR calls, the thresholds were a false discovery rate-adjusted p below 0.01 and a log2 fold-change of 1. PCA with hierarchical clustering of max-normalized trajectories of the 1000 most abundant clonotypes was used as exploratory dynamics analysis. Separately sequenced CD4+ and CD8+ repertoires were used to assign a CD4 or CD8 phenotype to each responding clone. Using fastp at Q25 and MiXCR, TCRdb reprocessed the public reads and kept productive beta chains. Identical CDR3 protein sequences are pooled into one entry, listed with their most common genes and DNA. The V and J calls, along with clone size, are taken from TCRdb and not from the paper's own processing. In all, the sample holds approximately 580,000 distinct CDR3 sequences, and 20% of those were seen once. The ten largest clones take up around 13% of the sample.

As encoded in the germline V gene, CDR1 is MGHDK while CDR2 is SYGVNS. The V end loses 3 bases and the J end loses 8 bases, and a stretch of 20 bases separates them. Counted from cysteine to phenylalanine, this CDR3 has 16 amino acids. The read is trimmed to its CDR3 DNA, 48 bases read in frame from base 1. The paper's findings and limits, for the study overall: The detection of some responding clones in pre-infection memory suggests that pre-existing cross-reactive memory T cells joined the SARS-CoV-2 response. SARS-CoV-2 specificity was not confirmed for the second-wave clones peaking on day 37. Only a couple of mild cases were covered by the study, and larger cohorts that include severe cases with pre-infection samples were considered necessary. Clones that contracted from day 15 to 85 showed balanced CD4/CD8 phenotypes, whereas a second wave of clones that expanded from day 15 to 37 leaned towards CD4+. Contracting CD4+ clones were located mainly in the CM and EM memory subsets, whereas CD8+ clones were found to be enriched in EMRA.

Turning to this clonotype: It lacks a known antigen. No base qualities exist here, and no much larger clone lies one base off it.

PBMCs were isolated by Ficoll-Paque density gradient centrifugation. The receptor chain draws on TRBV25-1 and TRBJ2-1; D gene: possibly TRBD2, on 6 matching bases. Sequences were obtained from PBMCs or a T cell subset sorted from them (not recorded which). This TCR was sampled from an adult woman who had mild COVID-19 (a few samples of this study predate the infection). The sample titles of this study are shuffled in the database, so cell type and time point are left out; the donor was told from shared clones. The DNA sequence reads TGTGCCAGCAGTGATACCCGGAGGGGTATTATGTATGAGCAGTTCTTC. Its protein product is CASSDTRRGIMYEQFF.